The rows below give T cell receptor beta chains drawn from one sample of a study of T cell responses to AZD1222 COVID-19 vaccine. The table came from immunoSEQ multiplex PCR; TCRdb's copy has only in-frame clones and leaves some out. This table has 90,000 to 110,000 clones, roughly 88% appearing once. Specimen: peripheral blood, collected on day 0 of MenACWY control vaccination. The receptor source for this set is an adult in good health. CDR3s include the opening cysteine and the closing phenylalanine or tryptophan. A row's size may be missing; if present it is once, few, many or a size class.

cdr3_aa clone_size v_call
CASSVRTDRDTIYF . TRBV19
CASSMFGQPQHF once TRBV19
CASSLGLQNTEAFF . TRBV5-4
CASSYAVDRGRYF . TRBV6-2/TRBV6-3
CASRGQGAQTF . TRBV28
CASSEEIRGPYEQYF . TRBV6-1
CASSLSGVLDYGYTF . TRBV27
CSAPELNEQFF once TRBV20-1
CASSVALLAVFNEQFF . TRBV9
CASRGRNNEQFF . TRBV2
CASSADNSYEQYF . TRBV5-1
CASSLTLGQSYEQYF few TRBV7-2
CASSIGQGYSPLHF . TRBV19
CASRAGVSGELFF . TRBV6-6
CASRVGTSEFKGGTDTQYF . TRBV19
CASQGQDSYEQYF . TRBV7-9
CASSPYARGDSHTGELFF . TRBV4-1
CASSFRQFGELFF few TRBV28
CAWNWASRDVEQFF . TRBV30
CASSRTSGGTYEQYF . TRBV27
CASSATGTGSPEAFF . TRBV27
CASSLEAPGGARANVLTF once TRBV28
CASSLNANEQYF . TRBV28
CASSLKATATDTQYF . TRBV7-3
CASSLIVGQGITEAFF . TRBV7-2
CAITPTSGADTQYF . TRBV10-3
CASSSLGANYYEQYF . TRBV5-1
CASRPQGAGYGYTF . TRBV27
CASSPSGQRNSPLHF . TRBV4-1
CASSFRQVSEQYF . TRBV7-9
CATSRETGVDYGYTF . TRBV15
CASSLGSAGAGGYTF . TRBV5-8
CASSLFSGQAPLYGANVLTF . TRBV28
CASSFETQYF . TRBV28
CASSLGGDLIYEQYF . TRBV5-1
CASSEETTTEAFF . TRBV2
CASSSSGTGISWDEQFF . TRBV6-2/TRBV6-3
CASSPVGGRDEKLFF few TRBV28
CASTGGTDTQYF once TRBV6-5
CAWSRDRGFGTEAFF . TRBV30
CASSQGTPEKLFF . TRBV4-1
CSVEGNIGAFF . TRBV29-1
CASTPQGRGANYGYTF once TRBV2
CASSLASGGKGSPLHF . TRBV5-4
CASRPLRGANVLTF . TRBV11-2
CAISESRGRVQPQHF . TRBV10-3
CASSARTAAYGYTF . TRBV9
CASSLRDSQNQPQHF . TRBV28
CASRRGGTETQYF . TRBV28
CASSTPGGYEQYF once TRBV28
CASSQDPLDGSYEQYF . TRBV4-2
CASSPRTGEGYTF . TRBV27
CASSLDGTGGSSGNTIYF once TRBV5-1
CASSYNPQTGQPQHF . TRBV6-6